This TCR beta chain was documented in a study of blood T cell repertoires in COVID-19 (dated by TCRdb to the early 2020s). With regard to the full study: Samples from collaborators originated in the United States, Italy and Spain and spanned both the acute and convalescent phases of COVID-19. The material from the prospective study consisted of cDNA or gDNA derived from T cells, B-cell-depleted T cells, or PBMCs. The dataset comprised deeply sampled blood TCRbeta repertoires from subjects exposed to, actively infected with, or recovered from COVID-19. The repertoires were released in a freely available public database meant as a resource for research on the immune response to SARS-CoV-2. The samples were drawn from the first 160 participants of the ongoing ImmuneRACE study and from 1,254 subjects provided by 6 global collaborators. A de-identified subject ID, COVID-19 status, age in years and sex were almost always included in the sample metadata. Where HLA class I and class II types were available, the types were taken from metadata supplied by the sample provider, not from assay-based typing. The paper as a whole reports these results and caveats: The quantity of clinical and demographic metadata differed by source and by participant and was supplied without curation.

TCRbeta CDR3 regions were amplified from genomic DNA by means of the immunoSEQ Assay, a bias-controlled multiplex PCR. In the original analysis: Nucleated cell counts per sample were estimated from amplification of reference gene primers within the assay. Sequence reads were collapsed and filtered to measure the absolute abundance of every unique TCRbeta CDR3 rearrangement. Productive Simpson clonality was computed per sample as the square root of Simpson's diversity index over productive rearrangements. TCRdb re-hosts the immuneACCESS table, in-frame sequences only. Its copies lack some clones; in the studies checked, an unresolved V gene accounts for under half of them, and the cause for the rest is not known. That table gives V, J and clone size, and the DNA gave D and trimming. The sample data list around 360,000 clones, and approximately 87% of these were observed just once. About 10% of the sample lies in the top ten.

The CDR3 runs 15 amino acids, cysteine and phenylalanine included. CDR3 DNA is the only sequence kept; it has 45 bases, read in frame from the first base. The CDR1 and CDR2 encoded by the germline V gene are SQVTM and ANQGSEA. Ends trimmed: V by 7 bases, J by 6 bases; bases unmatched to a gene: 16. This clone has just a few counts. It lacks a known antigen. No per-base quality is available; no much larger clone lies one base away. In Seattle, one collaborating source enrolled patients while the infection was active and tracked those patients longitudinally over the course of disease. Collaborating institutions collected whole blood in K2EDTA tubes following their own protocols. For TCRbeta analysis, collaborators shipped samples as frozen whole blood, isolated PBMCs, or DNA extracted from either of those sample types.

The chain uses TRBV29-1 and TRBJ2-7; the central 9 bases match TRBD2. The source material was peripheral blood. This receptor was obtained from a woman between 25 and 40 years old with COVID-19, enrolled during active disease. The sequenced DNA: TGCAGCGCTCGGGGCGCCGGGACTAGCTTTGCCGAGCAGTACTTC. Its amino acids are CSARGAGTSFAEQYF.